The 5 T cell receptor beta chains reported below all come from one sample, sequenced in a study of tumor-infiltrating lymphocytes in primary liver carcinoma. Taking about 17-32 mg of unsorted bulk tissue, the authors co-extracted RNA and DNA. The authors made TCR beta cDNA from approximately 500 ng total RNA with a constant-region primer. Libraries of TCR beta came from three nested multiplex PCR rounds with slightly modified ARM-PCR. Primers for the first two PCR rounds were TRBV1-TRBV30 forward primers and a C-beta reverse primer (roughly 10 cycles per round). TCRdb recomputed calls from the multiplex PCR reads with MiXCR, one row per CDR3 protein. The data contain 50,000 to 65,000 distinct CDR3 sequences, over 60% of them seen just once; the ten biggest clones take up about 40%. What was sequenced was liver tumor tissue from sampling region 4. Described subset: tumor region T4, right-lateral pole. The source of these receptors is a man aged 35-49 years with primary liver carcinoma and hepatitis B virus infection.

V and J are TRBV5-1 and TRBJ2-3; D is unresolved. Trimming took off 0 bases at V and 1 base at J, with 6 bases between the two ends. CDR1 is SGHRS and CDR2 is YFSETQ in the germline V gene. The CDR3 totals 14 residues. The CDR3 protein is CASSLGLRTDTQYF. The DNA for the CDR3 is TGCGCCAGCAGCTTGGGACTGCGCACAGATACGCAGTATTTT. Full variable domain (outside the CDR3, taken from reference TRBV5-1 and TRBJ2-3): KAGVTQTPRYLIKTRGQQVTLSCSPISGHRSVSWYQQTPGQGLQFLFEYFSETQRNKGNFPGRFSGRQFSNSRSEMNVSTLELGDSALYLCASSLGLRTDTQYFGPGTRLTVL.

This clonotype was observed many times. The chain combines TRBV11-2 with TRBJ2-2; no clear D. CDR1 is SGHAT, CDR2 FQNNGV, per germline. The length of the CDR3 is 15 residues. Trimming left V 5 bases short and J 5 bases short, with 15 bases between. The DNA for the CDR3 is TGTGCCAGCAGCCTAGGCACACTTGCTACCGGGGAGCTGTTTTTT. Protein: CASSLGTLATGELFF.

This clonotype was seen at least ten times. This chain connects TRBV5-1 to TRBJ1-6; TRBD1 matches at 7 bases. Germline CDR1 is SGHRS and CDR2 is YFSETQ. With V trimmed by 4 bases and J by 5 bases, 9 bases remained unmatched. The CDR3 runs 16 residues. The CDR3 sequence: CASSDSLTGHNSPLHF. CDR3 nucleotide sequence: TGCGCCAGCAGCGACAGCCTGACAGGGCATAATTCACCCCTCCACTTT.

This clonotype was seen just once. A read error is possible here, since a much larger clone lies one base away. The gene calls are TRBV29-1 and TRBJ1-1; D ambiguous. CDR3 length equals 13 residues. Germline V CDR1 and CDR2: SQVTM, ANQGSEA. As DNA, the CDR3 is TGCCGCGCCCTACCAGACCTGAACACTGAAGCTTTCTTT. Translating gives CRALPDLNTEAFF.

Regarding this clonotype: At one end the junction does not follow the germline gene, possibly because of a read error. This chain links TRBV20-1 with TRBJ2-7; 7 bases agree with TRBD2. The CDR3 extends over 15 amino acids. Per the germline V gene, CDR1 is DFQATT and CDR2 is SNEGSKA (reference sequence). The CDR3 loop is CNARDLSLAVYEQYF. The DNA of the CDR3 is TGCAATGCTAGAGATCTTTCCCTAGCGGTCTACGAGCAGTACTTC.